This TCR beta chain originates from a study of shared clonotypes between healthy human individuals. In the authors' methods: Junction-only sequences without quality scores were provided by ImmunoSEQ, so filtering was different. Using immunoSEQ multiplex PCR, the repertoire was profiled, and TCRdb retains in-frame clones only, with some absent. The V and J calls and clone size come from that table; D and trimming were worked out from the DNA. The sample lists 2 million to 2.5 million clones; approximately 93% were seen once. Losses at the gene ends were 2 bases for V and 2 bases for J; bases not matched to a gene: 6. CDR3 length equals 15 residues. CDR1 is ENHRY and CDR2 is SYGVKD in the germline V gene. This clone was detected only once.

The origin of this receptor is a man between 18 and 29 years old in good health. Some clones in this sample may be carry-over from other donors' samples. The chain joins TRBV10-3 to TRBJ2-7; 7 bases line up with TRBD1. The sequenced sample consisted of naive CD4+ T cells from PBMCs. Subset in this sample: CD45RA+ positively selected. In nucleotides, the CDR3 is TGTGCCATCAGTGAGGGTAACAGGGGACCCTACGAGCAGTACTTC. Protein product: CAISEGNRGPYEQYF.